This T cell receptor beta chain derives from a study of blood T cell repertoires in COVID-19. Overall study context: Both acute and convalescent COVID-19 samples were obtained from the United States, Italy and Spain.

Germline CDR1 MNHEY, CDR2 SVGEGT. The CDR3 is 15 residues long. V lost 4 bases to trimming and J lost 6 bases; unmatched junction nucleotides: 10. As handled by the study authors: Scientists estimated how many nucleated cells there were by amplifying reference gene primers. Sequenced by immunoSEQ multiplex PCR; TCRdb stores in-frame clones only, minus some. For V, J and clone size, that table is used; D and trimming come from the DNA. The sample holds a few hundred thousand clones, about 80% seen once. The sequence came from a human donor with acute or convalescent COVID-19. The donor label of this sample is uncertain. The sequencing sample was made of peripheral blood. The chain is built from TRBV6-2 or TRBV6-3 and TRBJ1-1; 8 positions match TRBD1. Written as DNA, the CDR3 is TGTGCCAGCAGTTCCGGACGGACAGGGAGCCCTGAAGCTTTCTTT. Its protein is CASSSGRTGSPEAFF.